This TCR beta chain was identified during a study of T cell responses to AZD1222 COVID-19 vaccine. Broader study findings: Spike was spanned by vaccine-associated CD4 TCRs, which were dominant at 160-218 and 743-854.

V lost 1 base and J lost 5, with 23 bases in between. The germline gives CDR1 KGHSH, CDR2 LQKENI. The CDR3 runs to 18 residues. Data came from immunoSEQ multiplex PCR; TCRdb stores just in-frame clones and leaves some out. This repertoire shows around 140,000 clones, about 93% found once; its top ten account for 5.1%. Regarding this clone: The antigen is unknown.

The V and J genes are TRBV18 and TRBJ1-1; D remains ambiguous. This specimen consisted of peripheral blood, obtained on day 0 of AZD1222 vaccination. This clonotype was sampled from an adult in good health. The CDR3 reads CASSPQSSQTQISTEAFF. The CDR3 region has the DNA TGTGCCAGCTCACCACAGTCAAGTCAGACCCAAATTTCGACTGAAGCTTTCTTT.